Included here is one T cell receptor beta chain sequence, with context. Its antigen remains unidentified. Method: immunoSEQ multiplex PCR; TCRdb's copy keeps in-frame clones and lacks some. The sample carries around 7,200 clones, approximately 95% recorded once. This sample is drawn from a study of T cells in localized non-small cell lung cancer. Points from the study as a whole: Across samples, adjacent lung featured a median approximately 56 of the top 100 tumor clones. Without multi-region sequencing, intratumor heterogeneity could not be excluded. Greater T cell density in blood accompanied longer overall survival. Uninvolved adjacent lung had more T cell clonality than any other tissue, topping tumor.

J gave up 1 base and V 5 bases, and 2 bases lay outside the gene matches. The CDR3 loop spans 14 amino acids. Germline V gene lookup returns CDR1 SGHVS and CDR2 FQNEAQ. The sequencing here drew on peripheral blood, taken before any cancer treatment. The clonotype comes from a woman aged 35 to 70 with stage I lung adenocarcinoma. The rearrangement links TRBV7-8 to TRBJ1-1; 9 nucleotides align to TRBD1. The CDR3: CASSPDRGNTEAFF. CDR3 bases: TGTGCCAGCAGCCCGGACAGGGGGAACACTGAAGCTTTCTTT.